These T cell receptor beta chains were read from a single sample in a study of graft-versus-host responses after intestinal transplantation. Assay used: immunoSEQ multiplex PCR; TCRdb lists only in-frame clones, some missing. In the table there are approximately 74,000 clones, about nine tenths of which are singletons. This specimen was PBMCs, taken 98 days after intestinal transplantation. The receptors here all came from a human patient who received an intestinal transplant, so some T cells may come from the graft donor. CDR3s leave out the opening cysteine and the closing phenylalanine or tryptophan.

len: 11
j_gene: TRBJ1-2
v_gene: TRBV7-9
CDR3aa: ASSWDSSYGYT

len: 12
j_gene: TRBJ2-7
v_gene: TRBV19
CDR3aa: ASSISPRTYEQY

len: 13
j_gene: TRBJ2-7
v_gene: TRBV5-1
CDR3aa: ASSRGQDPTYEQY

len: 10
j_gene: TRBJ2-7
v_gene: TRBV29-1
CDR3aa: SVASSRYEQY

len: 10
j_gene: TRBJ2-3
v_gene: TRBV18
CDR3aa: ASSPGTDTQY

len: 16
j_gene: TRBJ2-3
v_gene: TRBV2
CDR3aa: ASSEAAGVGLSTDTQY

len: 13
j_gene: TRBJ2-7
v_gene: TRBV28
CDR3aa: ASSFLLQGAREQY

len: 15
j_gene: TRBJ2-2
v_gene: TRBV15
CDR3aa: ATSRDRGGEATGELF

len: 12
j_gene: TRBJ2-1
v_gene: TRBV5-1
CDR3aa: ASSEGQTYNEQF

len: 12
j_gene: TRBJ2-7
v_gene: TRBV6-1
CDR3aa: ASMGRGVDHEQY

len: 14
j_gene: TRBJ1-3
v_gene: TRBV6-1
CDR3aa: ASSEYDRLSGNTIY

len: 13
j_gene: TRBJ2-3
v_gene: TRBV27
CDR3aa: ASSLSSGRASTQY

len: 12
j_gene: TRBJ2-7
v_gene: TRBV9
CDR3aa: ASSVAEAGSEQY

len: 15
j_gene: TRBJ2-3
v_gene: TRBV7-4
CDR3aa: ASSPLQGPPSTDTQY

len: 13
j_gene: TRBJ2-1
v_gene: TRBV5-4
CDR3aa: ASSLPGLAFNEQF

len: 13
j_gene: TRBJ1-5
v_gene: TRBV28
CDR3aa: ASSFREGALQPQH

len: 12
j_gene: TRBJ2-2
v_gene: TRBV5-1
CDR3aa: ASSIAGVTGELF

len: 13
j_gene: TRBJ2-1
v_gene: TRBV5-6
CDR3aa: ASSLSIGAYNEQF

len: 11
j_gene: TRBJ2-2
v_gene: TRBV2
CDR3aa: AYWGRGTGELF

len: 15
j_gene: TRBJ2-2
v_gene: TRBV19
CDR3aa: ASRVPARQPNTGELF

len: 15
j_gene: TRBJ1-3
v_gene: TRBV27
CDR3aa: ASSFLPFGGAGNTIY

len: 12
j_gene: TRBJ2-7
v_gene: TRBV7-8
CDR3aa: ASSSEGGMYEQY

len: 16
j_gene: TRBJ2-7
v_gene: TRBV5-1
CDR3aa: ASSFRGLRLVNPYEQY

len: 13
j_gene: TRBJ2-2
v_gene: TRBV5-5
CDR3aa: ASSSGLTNTGELF

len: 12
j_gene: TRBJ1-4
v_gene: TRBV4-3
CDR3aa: ASSQEQFNEKLF

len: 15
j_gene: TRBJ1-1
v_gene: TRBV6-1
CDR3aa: ASSEGDRGILYAEAF

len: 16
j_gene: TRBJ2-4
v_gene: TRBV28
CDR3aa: ASRSREEVLVAKNIQY

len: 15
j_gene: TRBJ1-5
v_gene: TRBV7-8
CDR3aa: ASSLLDRGGGNQPQH

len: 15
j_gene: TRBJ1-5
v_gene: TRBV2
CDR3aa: ASSEARQGFGNQPQH

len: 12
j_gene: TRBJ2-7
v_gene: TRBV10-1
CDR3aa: ASSELRTGREQY

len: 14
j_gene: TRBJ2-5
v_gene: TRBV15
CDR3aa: ATSRGTLGPQETQY

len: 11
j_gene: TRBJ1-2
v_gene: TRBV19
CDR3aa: ASSMGTTYGYT

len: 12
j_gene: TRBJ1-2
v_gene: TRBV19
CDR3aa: ASSSRQGRYGYT

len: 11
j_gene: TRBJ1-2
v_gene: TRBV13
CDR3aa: ASSLLSAGGYT

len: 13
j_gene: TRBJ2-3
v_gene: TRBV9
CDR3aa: ASSPFPTSTDTQY

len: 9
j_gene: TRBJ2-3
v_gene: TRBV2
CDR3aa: ASGGTDTQY

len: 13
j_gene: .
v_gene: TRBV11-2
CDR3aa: ASSLDVLSSYEQY

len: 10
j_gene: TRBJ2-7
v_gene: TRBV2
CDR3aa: ASSERGYEQY

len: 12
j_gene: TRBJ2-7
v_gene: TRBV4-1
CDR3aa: ASSQGSFSYEQY

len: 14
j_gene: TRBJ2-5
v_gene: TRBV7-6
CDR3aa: ASSLEGGGGGETQY

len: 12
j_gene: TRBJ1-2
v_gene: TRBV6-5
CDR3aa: ASSYSGQVYGYT

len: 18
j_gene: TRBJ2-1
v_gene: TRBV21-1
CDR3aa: ASKGEGKRWGQGAVDEQF

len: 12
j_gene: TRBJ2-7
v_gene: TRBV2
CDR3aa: ASSEAAPSYEQY

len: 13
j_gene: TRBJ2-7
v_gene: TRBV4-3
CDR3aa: ASSQGQGVPYEQY

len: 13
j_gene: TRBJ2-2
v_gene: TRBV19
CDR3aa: ASSIGGSGTGELF